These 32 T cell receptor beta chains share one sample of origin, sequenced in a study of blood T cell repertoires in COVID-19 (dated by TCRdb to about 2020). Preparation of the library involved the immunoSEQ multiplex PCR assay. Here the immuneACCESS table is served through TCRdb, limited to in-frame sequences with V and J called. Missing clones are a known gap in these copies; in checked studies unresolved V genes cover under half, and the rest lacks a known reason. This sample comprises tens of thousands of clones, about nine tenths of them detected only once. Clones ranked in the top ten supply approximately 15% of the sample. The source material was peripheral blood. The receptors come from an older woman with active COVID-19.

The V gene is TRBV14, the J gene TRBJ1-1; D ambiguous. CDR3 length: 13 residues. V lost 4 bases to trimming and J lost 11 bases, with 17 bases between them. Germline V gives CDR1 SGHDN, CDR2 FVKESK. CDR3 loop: CASSRTPGGRAFF. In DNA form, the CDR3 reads TGTGCCAGCAGCCGGACCCCGGGAGGGAGGGCTTTCTTT.

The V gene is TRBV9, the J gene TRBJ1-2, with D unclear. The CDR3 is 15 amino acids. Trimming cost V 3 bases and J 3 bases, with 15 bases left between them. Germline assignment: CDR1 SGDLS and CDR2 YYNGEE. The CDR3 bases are TGTGCCAGCAGCGCACACATGGCCCGGGACTATGGCTACACCTTC. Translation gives CASSAHMARDYGYTF.

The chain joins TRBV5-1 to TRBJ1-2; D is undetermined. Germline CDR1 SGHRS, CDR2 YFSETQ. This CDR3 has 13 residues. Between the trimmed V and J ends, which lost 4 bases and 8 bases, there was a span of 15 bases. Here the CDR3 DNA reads TGCGCCAGCAGCCCCCCCGCTCCGGGGGGCTACACCTTC. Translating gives CASSPPAPGGYTF.

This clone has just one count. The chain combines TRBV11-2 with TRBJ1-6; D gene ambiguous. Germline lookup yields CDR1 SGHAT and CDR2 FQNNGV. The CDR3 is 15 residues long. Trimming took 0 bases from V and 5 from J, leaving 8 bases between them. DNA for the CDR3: TGTGCCAGCAGCTTAGATCGTCTAGATAATTCACCCCTCCACTTT. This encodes CASSLDRLDNSPLHF.

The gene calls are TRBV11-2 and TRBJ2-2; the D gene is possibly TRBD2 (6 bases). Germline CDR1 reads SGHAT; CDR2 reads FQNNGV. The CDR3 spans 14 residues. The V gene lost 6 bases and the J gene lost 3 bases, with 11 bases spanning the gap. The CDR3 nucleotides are TGTGCCAGCAGTCCCGGGACTTACACCGGGGAGCTGTTTTTT. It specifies CASSPGTYTGELFF.

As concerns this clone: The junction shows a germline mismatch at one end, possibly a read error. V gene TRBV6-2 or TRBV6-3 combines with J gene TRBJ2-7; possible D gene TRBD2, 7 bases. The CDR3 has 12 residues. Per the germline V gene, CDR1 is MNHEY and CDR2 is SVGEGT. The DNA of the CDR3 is TGTGCCAGCAGTTACTCATCGGGGGGCTGCGCCTTC. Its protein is CASSYSSGGCAF.

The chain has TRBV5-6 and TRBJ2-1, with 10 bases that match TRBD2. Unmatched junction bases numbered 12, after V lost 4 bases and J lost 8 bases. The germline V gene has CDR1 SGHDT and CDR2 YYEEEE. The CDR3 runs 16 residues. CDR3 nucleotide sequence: TGTGCCAGCAGCCCCGTCCTAGCGGGGGCGGCGGATGAGCAGTTCTTC. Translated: CASSPVLAGAADEQFF.

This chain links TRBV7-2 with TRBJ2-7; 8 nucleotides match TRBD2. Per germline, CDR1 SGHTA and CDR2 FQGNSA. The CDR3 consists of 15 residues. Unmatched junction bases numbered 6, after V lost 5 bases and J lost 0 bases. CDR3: CASSTRGGSSYEQYF. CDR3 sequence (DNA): TGTGCCAGCAGCACCCGCGGGGGGTCCTCCTACGAGCAGTACTTC.

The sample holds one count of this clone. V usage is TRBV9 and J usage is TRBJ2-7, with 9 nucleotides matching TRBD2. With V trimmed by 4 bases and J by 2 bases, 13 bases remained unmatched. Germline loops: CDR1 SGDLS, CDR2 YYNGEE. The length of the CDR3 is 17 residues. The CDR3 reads CASSRGGRRGGPYEQYF. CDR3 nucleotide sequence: TGTGCCAGCAGCCGGGGAGGAAGGCGGGGGGGCCCCTACGAGCAGTACTTC.

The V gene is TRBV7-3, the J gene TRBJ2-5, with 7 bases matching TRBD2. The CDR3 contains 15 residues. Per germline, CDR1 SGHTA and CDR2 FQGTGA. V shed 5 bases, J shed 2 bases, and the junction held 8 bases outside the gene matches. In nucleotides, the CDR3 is TGTGCCAGCAGCCACGGGGGGAACAAACAAGAGACCCAGTACTTC. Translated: CASSHGGNKQETQYF.

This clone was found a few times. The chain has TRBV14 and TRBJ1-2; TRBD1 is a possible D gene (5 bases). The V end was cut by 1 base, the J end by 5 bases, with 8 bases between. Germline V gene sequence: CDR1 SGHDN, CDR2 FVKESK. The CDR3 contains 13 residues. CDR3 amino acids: CASSQGRGYGYTF. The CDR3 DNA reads TGTGCCAGCAGCCAAGGGAGGGGATATGGCTACACCTTC.

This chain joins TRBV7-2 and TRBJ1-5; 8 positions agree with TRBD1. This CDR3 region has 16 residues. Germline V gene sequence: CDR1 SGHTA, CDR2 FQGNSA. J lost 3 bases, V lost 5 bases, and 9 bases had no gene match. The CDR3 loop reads CASSRYGTGDNQPQHF. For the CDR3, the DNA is TGTGCCAGCAGCCGTTACGGGACAGGAGACAATCAGCCCCAGCATTTT. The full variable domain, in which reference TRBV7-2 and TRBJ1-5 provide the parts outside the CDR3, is GAGVSQSPSNKVTEKGKDVELRCDPISGHTALYWYRQSLGQGLEFLIYFQGNSAPDKSGLPSDRFSAERTGGSVSTLTIQRTQQEDSAVYLCASSRYGTGDNQPQHFGDGTRLSIL.

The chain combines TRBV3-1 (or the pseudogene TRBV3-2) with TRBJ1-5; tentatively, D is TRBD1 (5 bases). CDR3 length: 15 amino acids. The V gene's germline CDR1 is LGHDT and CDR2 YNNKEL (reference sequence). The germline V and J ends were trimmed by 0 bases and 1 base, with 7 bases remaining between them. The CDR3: CASSQDQGSNQPQHF. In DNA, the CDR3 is TGTGCCAGCAGCCAAGACCAGGGAAGCAATCAGCCCCAGCATTTT.

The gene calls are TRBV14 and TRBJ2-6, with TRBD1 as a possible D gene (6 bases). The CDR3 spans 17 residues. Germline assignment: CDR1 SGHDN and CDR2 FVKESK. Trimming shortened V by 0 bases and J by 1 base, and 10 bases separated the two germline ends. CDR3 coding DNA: TGTGCCAGCAGCCAAGATAGGGGGAAATCTGGGGCCAACGTCCTGACTTTC. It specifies CASSQDRGKSGANVLTF.

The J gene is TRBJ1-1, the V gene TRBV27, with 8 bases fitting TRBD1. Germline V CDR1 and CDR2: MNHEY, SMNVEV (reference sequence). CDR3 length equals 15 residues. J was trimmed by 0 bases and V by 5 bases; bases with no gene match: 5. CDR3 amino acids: CASSGTGGMNTEAFF. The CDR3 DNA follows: TGTGCCAGCAGTGGGACAGGCGGTATGAACACTGAAGCTTTCTTT.

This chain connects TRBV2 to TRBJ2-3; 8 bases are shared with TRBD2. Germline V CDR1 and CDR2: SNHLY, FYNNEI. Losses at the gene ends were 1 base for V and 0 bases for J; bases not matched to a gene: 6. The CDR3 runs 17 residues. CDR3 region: CASSEGASGPSTDTQYF. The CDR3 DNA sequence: TGTGCCAGCAGTGAAGGGGCTAGCGGGCCTAGCACAGATACGCAGTATTTT.

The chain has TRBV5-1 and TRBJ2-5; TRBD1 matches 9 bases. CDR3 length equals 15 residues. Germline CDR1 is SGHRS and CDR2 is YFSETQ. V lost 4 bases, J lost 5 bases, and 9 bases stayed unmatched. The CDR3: CASSPGQGNWETQYF. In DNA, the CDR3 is TGCGCCAGCAGCCCCGGACAGGGGAATTGGGAGACCCAGTACTTC.

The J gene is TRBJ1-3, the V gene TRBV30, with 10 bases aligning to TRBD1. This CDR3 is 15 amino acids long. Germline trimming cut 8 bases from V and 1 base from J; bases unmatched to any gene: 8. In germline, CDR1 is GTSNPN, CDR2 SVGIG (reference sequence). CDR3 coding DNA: TGTGCCGGACTCAGGACAGGGGGTTCTGGAAACACCATATATTTT. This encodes CAGLRTGGSGNTIYF. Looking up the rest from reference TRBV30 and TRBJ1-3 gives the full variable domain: SQTIHQWPATLVQPVGSPLSLECTVEGTSNPNLYWYRQAAGRGLQLLFYSVGIGQISSEVPQNLSASRPQDRQFILSSKKLLLSDSGFYLCAGLRTGGSGNTIYFGEGSWLTVV.

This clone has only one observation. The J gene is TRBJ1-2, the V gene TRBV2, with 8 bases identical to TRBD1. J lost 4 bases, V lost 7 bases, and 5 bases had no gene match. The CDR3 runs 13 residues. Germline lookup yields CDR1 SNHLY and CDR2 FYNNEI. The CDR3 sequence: CASTRTGRYGYTF. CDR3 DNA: TGTGCCAGCACCCGGACAGGGCGCTATGGCTACACCTTC.

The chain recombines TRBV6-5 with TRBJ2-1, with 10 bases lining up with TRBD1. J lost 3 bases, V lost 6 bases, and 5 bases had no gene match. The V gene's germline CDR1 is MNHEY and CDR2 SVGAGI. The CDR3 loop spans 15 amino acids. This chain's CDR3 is CASRPGQGIYNEQFF. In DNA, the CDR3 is TGTGCCAGCAGACCGGGACAGGGGATCTACAATGAGCAGTTCTTC.

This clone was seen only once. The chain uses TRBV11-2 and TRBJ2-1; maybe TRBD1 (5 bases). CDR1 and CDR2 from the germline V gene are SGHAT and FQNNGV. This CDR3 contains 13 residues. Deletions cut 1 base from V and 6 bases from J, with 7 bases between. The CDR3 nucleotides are TGTGCCAGCAGCTTAGGACAGTTCAATGAGCAGTTCTTC. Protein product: CASSLGQFNEQFF.

The CDR3 here is CASSVEGQGVYGYTF. CDR3 nucleotides: TGTGCCAGCAGCGTAGAGGGACAGGGTGTATATGGCTACACCTTC. J is TRBJ1-2 and V is TRBV9; TRBD1 matches at 9 bases. This CDR3 spans 15 amino acids. V lost 0 bases to trimming and J lost 5 bases; unmatched junction nucleotides: 5. Germline-derived CDR1 and CDR2 are SGDLS and YYNGEE. Drawing the rest from reference TRBV9 and TRBJ1-2, the complete variable domain is DSGVTQTPKHLITATGQRVTLRCSPRSGDLSVYWYQQSLDQGLQFLIQYYNGEERAKGNILERFSAQQFPDLHSELNLSSLELGDSALYFCASSVEGQGVYGYTFGSGTRLTVV.

CDR3 region: CAISESTGFSAQNIQYF. DNA for the CDR3: TGTGCCATCAGTGAGTCGACTGGGTTTTCGGCCCAAAACATTCAGTACTTC. The J gene is TRBJ2-4, the V gene TRBV10-3; D remains unclear. Germline V gene sequence: CDR1 ENHRY, CDR2 SYGVKD. Trimming took off 0 bases at V and 5 bases at J, with 17 bases between the two ends. CDR3 size: 17 residues.

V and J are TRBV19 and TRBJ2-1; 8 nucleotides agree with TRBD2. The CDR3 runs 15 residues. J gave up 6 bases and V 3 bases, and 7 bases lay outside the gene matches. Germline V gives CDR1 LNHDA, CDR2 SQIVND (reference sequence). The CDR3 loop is CASSIPLTSANEQFF. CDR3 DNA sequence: TGTGCCAGTAGTATCCCCCTGACTAGCGCCAATGAGCAGTTCTTC.

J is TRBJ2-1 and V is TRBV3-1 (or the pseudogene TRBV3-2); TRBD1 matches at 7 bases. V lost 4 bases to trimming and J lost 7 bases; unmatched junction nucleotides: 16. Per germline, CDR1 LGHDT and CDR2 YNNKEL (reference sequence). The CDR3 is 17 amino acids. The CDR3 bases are TGTGCCAGCAGCCTGTACCTAAGGACAGGCCAAGGAAATGAGCAGTTCTTC. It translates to CASSLYLRTGQGNEQFF.

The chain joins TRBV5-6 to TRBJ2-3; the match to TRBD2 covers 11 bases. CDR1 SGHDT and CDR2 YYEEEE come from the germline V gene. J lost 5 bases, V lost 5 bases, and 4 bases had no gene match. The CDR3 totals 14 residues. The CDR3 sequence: CASRGTSGGDTQYF. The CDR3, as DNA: TGTGCCAGCAGGGGGACTAGCGGAGGAGATACGCAGTATTTT.

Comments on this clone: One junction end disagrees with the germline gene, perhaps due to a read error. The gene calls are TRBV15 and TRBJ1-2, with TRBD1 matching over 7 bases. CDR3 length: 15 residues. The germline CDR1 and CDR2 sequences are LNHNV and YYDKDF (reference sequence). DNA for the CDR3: TGTGCCACCAGCCGAGAGAAGGGACAGTTATATGGCTACACCTTC. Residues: CATSREKGQLYGYTF.

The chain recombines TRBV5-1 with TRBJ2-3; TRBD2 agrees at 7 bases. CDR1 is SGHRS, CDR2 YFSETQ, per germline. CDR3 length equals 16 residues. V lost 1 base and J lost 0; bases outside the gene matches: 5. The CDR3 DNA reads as TGCGCCAGCAGCTTGCGGGGACTATTAAGCACAGATACGCAGTATTTT. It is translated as CASSLRGLLSTDTQYF. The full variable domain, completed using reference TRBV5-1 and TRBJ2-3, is KAGVTQTPRYLIKTRGQQVTLSCSPISGHRSVSWYQQTPGQGLQFLFEYFSETQRNKGNFPGRFSGRQFSNSRSEMNVSTLELGDSALYLCASSLRGLLSTDTQYFGPGTRLTVL.

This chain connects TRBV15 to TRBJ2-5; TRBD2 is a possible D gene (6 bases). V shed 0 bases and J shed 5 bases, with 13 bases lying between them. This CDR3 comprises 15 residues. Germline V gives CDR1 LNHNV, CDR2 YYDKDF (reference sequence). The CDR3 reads CATSRDNSGGETQYF. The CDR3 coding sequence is TGTGCCACCAGCAGAGATAACAGTGGGGGGGAGACCCAGTACTTC.

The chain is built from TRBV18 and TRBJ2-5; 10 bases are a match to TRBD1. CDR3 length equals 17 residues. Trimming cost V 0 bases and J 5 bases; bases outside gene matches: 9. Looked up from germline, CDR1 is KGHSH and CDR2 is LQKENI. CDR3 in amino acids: CASSPPSGTGARETQYF. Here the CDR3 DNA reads TGTGCCAGCTCACCACCCTCCGGGACAGGGGCAAGGGAGACCCAGTACTTC.

CDR3 loop: CASSAVTGGRYEQYF. For the CDR3, the DNA is TGTGCCAGCAGTGCCGTGACAGGGGGCCGCTACGAGCAGTACTTC. The gene calls are TRBV2 and TRBJ2-7; 10 positions agree with TRBD1. The germline CDR1 and CDR2 sequences are SNHLY and FYNNEI. The CDR3 runs to 15 residues. J gave up 3 bases and V 4 bases, and 6 bases lay outside the gene matches.

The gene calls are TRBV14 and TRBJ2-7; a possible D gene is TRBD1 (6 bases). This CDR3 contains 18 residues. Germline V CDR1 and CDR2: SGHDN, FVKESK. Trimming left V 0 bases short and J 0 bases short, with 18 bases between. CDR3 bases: TGTGCCAGCAGCCAAGATTCCCTCGAACAGGGAGTCTCCTACGAGCAGTACTTC. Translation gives CASSQDSLEQGVSYEQYF.